These 28 T cell receptor delta chains originate from one sample sequenced in a study of gamma-delta T cells after stem cell transplantation. TCRdb repeated clone calling on the RT-PCR reads with CATT. Counted here are hundreds of delta-chain clones, approximately 2.6% occurring once; the ten biggest clones make up roughly 86%. Sequencing used gamma-delta T cells. The receptors derive from a human donor. It is not recorded whose cells these are; they may come from a transplant donor.

There are a few counts of this clone. This sequence joins TRDV1 and TRDJ1, with TRDD3 matching 8 bases. The V gene end was trimmed by 0 bases and the J gene end by 1 base; junction bases not matched to a gene: 16. Germline CDR1 TSWWSYY, CDR2 QGS. The CDR3 contains 20 residues. The CDR3 sequence: CALGELGTLLGVWCTDKLIF. CDR3 sequence (DNA): TGTGCTCTTGGGGAACTCGGTACCTTACTGGGGGTTTGGTGCACCGATAAACTCATCTTT.

This clone was detected a few times. TCRdb lists the protein of a much larger clone for this DNA, which differs at residue 12, so this is likely a read error; the protein given here is translated from the DNA itself. The chain joins TRDV2 to TRDJ1, with TRDD3 identical over 9 bases. V was pared by 4 bases and J by 1 base, with 18 bases of the junction left unmatched. CDR1 and CDR2 (germline): GEAIGNYY, EKD. The CDR3 runs to 19 residues. The CDR3 region is CACETLGELGDGVTDKLIF. The CDR3 nucleotides are TGTGCCTGTGAGACCCTTGGGGAGCTGGGGGATGGGGTCACCGATAAACTCATCTTT.

The chain recombines TRDV2 with TRDJ1, with D possibly matching TRDD3 (6 bases). This CDR3 is built from 17 residues. V was trimmed by 3 bases and J by 4 bases, leaving 23 bases between them. The germline CDR1 and CDR2 sequences are GEAIGNYY and EKD. This CDR3 is CACDSVGVPPSGDKLIF. CDR3 DNA sequence: TGTGCCTGTGACTCCGTGGGGGTACCCCCGAGCGGCGATAAACTCATCTTT.

Comment on this clone: TCRdb shows a much larger clone's protein in place of this DNA's translation, and the two differ at residue 22, likely through a read error; the protein shown is translated from the DNA. The CDR3 nucleotides are TGTGCCTGTGACGGGGACTCCCCAACGGATCCACTGGGGGATACGCCCGTCTCGGCCGATAAACCCATCTTT. It yields the protein CACDGDSPTDPLGDTPVSADKPIF. This chain links TRDV2 with TRDJ1, with 13 bases fitting TRDD3. Germline assignment: CDR1 GEAIGNYY and CDR2 EKD. The CDR3 is 24 residues long.

Concerning this clone: TCRdb's listed protein matches a much larger clone and diverges from this DNA's translation at residue 20, likely through a read error; the protein shown comes from the DNA. This chain joins TRDV2 and TRDJ1; 8 nucleotides agree with TRDD3. Germline V gene data show CDR1 as GEAIGNYY and CDR2 as EKD. This CDR3 is 24 amino acids long. CDR3 in amino acids: CACDTVGGLGTVSSGGPYTEKLIF. The CDR3 nucleotides read TGTGCCTGTGACACCGTCGGCGGTCTGGGTACCGTGTCGTCTGGGGGACCGTACACCGAAAAACTCATCTTT.

The sample holds a few counts of this clone. Translating this DNA gives a protein that differs at residue 14 from the TCRdb one, which belongs to a much larger clone; a read error is likely, and the protein shown is this translation. This sequence joins TRDV2 and TRDJ1; TRDD3 agrees at 10 bases. J gave up 3 bases and V 4 bases, and 19 bases lay outside the gene matches. The CDR3 extends over 19 amino acids. The V gene's germline CDR1 is GEAIGNYY and CDR2 EKD. Here the CDR3 reads CACETLGELGDRVADKLIF. CDR3 coding DNA: TGTGCCTGTGAGACCCTTGGGGAGCTGGGGGATAGGGTCGCCGATAAACTCATCTTT.

This clone was seen only a few times. A far bigger clonotype differs at one base, so this is likely a read error. Within the sample, other DNA sequences also encode this same CDR3. V gene TRDV2 combines with J gene TRDJ1; TRDD3 agrees at 13 bases. The CDR3 has 24 amino acids. The junction had 30 bases not matched to a gene; V was cut back by 3 bases and J by 3 bases. Looked up from germline, CDR1 is GEAIGNYY and CDR2 is EKD. CDR3 sequence: CACDGDSPTDPLGDTPVSADKLIF. The CDR3 bases are TGTGCCTGTGACGGGGACTCCCCAACGGATCCACTGGGGGATACGCCCGTCTCAGCCGATAAACTCATCTTT.

This clone was seen a handful of times. A single base is all that separates this from a far larger clone, so a read error is likely. The rearrangement joins TRDV2 to TRDJ1, with TRDD3 matching 7 bases. This CDR3 comprises 15 residues. Germline V gene lookup returns CDR1 GEAIGNYY and CDR2 EKD. The V and J ends lost 3 bases and 4 bases, in that order; junction bases with no gene match: 10. CDR3 region: CACDPLGNTNDKLIF. DNA of the CDR3: TGTGCCTGTGACCCACTGGGGAACACGAACGATAAACTCATCTTT.

About this clone itself: The protein that TCRdb holds for this DNA derives from a much larger clone and differs from the translated DNA at residue 8, which likely indicates a read error; the protein shown here is translated from the DNA. J is TRDJ1 and V is TRDV1, with 8 bases lining up with TRDD3. With V trimmed by 3 bases and J by 0 bases, 21 bases remained unmatched. Germline V CDR1 and CDR2: TSWWSYY, QGS. This CDR3 contains 21 residues. The CDR3 here is CALGDLPLLTLLGVNTDKLIF. CDR3 sequence (DNA): TGTGCTCTTGGGGATCTTCCCCTCCTCACCCTACTGGGGGTCAACACCGATAAACTCATCTTT.

Of note for this clone: For this DNA, TCRdb reports the protein of a much larger clone, which diverges at residues 12 and 18, most likely from a read error; the protein presented here is translated directly from the DNA. This chain uses TRDV2 with TRDJ1; 10 bases are a match to TRDD3. The CDR3 runs 19 residues. Germline-derived CDR1 and CDR2 are GEAIGNYY and EKD. CDR3 in DNA: TGTGCCTGTGAGACCCTTGGGGAGCTGGGGGATAAGGTCACCGATAAACTCACCTTT. Translating gives CACETLGELGDKVTDKLTF.

On this clone itself: The protein held in TCRdb is that of a much larger clone and does not match this DNA's translation at residue 7, likely because of a read error; the protein shown is translated from the DNA. This sequence joins TRDV1 and TRDJ3; 13 bases map to TRDD3. J gave up 1 base and V 6 bases, and 21 bases lay outside the gene matches. CDR3 length: 24 amino acids. Germline loops: CDR1 TSWWSYY, CDR2 QGS. The CDR3 region has the DNA TGTGCTCTTGGTTTGGGTTGGCTCTCCCCAACTGGGGGATACGATTCCTGGGACACCCGACAGATGTTTTTC. Translation gives CALGLGWLSPTGGYDSWDTRQMFF.

This clone appeared a few times. The protein in TCRdb stems from a much larger clone and differs at residue 10 from this DNA's translation, likely a read error; here the protein is translated from the DNA. V usage is TRDV1 and J usage is TRDJ1; 12 bases align to TRDD3. The CDR3 runs 21 residues. After removal of 2 bases from V and 4 bases from J, the junction contained 20 bases not matched to a gene. Per the germline V gene, CDR1 is TSWWSYY and CDR2 is QGS. CDR3 loop: CALGEFLPSGYWGILSDKLIF. In DNA form, the CDR3 reads TGTGCTCTTGGGGAATTCCTCCCCAGTGGGTACTGGGGGATACTGAGCGATAAACTCATCTTT.

The gene calls are TRDV2 and TRDJ1; the match to TRDD3 covers 9 bases. Germline-derived CDR1 and CDR2 are GEAIGNYY and EKD. The length of the CDR3 is 16 residues. Trimming removed 3 bases from V and 0 bases from J; junction bases left unmatched: 7. DNA of the CDR3: TGTGCCTGTGACTTACTACTGGGGGACGACACCGATAAACTCATCTTT. This encodes CACDLLLGDDTDKLIF.

The sample holds a few counts of this clone. Since a far larger clone is one base different, this is likely a read error. Other DNA sequences in the sample encode the same CDR3. The chain employs TRDV1 and TRDJ3; 13 nucleotides match TRDD3. Germline assignment: CDR1 TSWWSYY and CDR2 QGS. The CDR3 totals 24 residues. CDR3 bases: TGTGCTCTTGGTTTGGGTCGGCTCTCCCCAACTGGGGGATACGATTCCTGGGACACCCGGCAGATGTTTTTC. This encodes CALGLGRLSPTGGYDSWDTRQMFF.

In this sample, this clone turned up a few times. TCRdb's entry gives the protein of a much larger clone, which mismatches this DNA's translation at residue 4, likely from a read error; the protein reported here is translated from the DNA. The chain combines TRDV2 with TRDJ1; the D gene is possibly TRDD3 (6 bases). Trimming pared 5 bases from V and 0 bases from J, leaving 12 bases between. The CDR3 has 14 amino acids. Germline V gene data show CDR1 as GEAIGNYY and CDR2 as EKD. In nucleotides, the CDR3 is TGTGCCTGTGTCCCTCTGGGGCACACCGATAAACTCATCTTT. It encodes CACVPLGHTDKLIF.

A few counts support this clone. With a far larger clone one base away, a read error is the likely cause. The same CDR3 can be traced to other DNA sequences in this sample. This sequence joins TRDV1 and TRDJ1; D might be TRDD2 or TRDD3, each matching 5 bases. CDR3 length equals 15 residues. CDR1 TSWWSYY and CDR2 QGS come from the germline V gene. The CDR3 here is CALGELLLAENKLIF. The DNA of the CDR3 is TGTGCCCTTGGGGAACTCCTCCTAGCGGAAAATAAACTCATCTTT.

This clone showed up just a few times. The TCRdb protein, from a much larger clone, departs from this DNA's translation at residue 7, likely by read error; the protein shown derives from the DNA. V and J are TRDV3 and TRDJ1; D gene ambiguous. Trimming took off 4 bases at V and 0 bases at J, with 15 bases between the two ends. Germline CDR1 TVYSNPD, CDR2 GDNSRS (reference sequence). This CDR3 is built from 14 residues. CDR3 coding DNA: TGTGCCTGTGACCCTCTGGTGCACACCGATAAACTCATCTTT. Protein sequence: CACDPLVHTDKLIF.

This clone was picked up a small number of times. TCRdb lists the protein of a much larger clone for this DNA, which differs at residue 16, so this is likely a read error; the protein given here is translated from the DNA itself. The chain combines TRDV2 with TRDJ1; TRDD3 agrees at 13 bases. The junction had 30 bases not matched to a gene; V was cut back by 3 bases and J by 3 bases. CDR3 size: 24 residues. Germline CDR1 GEAIGNYY, CDR2 EKD. This CDR3 is CACDGDSPTDPLGDTSVSADKLIF. The CDR3 bases are TGTGCCTGTGACGGGGACTCCCCAACGGATCCACTGGGGGATACGTCCGTCTCGGCCGATAAACTCATCTTT.

For this clone: Since a far larger clone is one base different, this is likely a read error. This specimen includes other DNA sequences encoding the same CDR3. The rearrangement links TRDV1 to TRDJ1, with D tentatively TRDD3 (9 bases). Trimming removed 0 bases from V and 4 bases from J, with 39 bases in between. CDR1 is TSWWSYY, CDR2 QGS, per germline. The CDR3 covers 24 residues. CDR3 protein: CALGELSHGLPIWGIVFIGDKLIF. The CDR3 DNA is TGTGCTCTTGGGGAACTTTCTCATGGCCTTCCTATATGGGGGATAGTCTTTATAGGCGATAAACTCATCTTT.

The chain links TRDV2 to TRDJ1; 10 bases map to TRDD3. Germline V gives CDR1 GEAIGNYY, CDR2 EKD. J was trimmed by 0 bases and V by 0 bases; bases with no gene match: 12. The CDR3 covers 19 residues. DNA for the CDR3: TGTGCCTGTGACACCGTTTTGCGTACTGGGGGATTATACACCGATAAACTCATCTTT. Protein: CACDTVLRTGGLYTDKLIF.

This clone was seen a few times. With a far larger clone one base away, a read error is the likely cause. This specimen includes other DNA sequences encoding the same CDR3. This chain connects TRDV2 to TRDJ1, with a possible D match to TRDD3 (6 bases). The CDR3 totals 13 residues. Per germline, CDR1 GEAIGNYY and CDR2 EKD. In nucleotides, the CDR3 is TGTGCCTGCTTTCGGATACAGACCGATAAGCTCATCTTT. The encoded protein is CACFRIQTDKLIF.

Worth noting for this clone: A far larger clone differs by one base, so this is likely a read error. This specimen includes other DNA sequences encoding the same CDR3. The V call is TRDV2, the J call TRDJ1; possible D gene TRDD3, 5 bases. V was trimmed by 4 bases and J by 1 base, leaving 27 bases between them. The germline gives CDR1 GEAIGNYY, CDR2 EKD. The CDR3 is 19 residues long. CDR3 DNA sequence: TGTGCCTGTGAGACCCTTGGGGAGCTGGGAGATAGGGTCACCGATAAACTCATCTTT. Its protein is CACETLGELGDRVTDKLIF.

Comments on this clone: This DNA's translation differs at residue 14 from TCRdb's protein, which comes from a much larger clone; a read error is likely, and the protein shown is translated from the DNA. The chain is built from TRDV2 and TRDJ1; 13 bases fit TRDD3. With 3 bases clipped from V and 0 bases from J, the junction kept 18 bases outside the gene matches. The CDR3 is 21 amino acids. CDR1 is GEAIGNYY and CDR2 is EKD in the germline V gene. DNA of the CDR3: TGTGCCTGTGACCTCGTCGGTGGTACTGGGGGATACGGCAGTTACACCGATAAACTCATCTTT. This gives the protein CACDLVGGTGGYGSYTDKLIF.

The gene calls are TRDV2 and TRDJ3; 10 bases match TRDD3. Unmatched junction bases numbered 14, after V lost 0 bases and J lost 7 bases. The CDR3 runs to 20 residues. Germline CDR1 reads GEAIGNYY; CDR2 reads EKD. The chain's CDR3 is CACDTVISTVLGDDTRQMFF. The CDR3 nucleotides are TGTGCCTGTGACACCGTAATTTCCACGGTACTGGGGGATGACACCCGACAGATGTTTTTC.

This clone was detected only a few times. Its ends do not fully match the called genes, so a read error is possible. V gene TRDV2 combines with J gene TRDJ1; D possibly corresponds to TRDD2 (7 bases). Germline lookup yields CDR1 GEAIGNYY and CDR2 EKD. The CDR3 has 22 residues. The CDR3 DNA reads as TGTGCCCGTGACCCCCTTCCTGCGGTACTGGGTAAGGAGTCACAGCCCACCGATAAACTCATCTTT. It codes for CARDPLPAVLGKESQPTDKLIF.

This clone was recorded a few times. The protein in TCRdb stems from a much larger clone and differs at residue 16 from this DNA's translation, likely a read error; here the protein is translated from the DNA. The rearrangement uses TRDV2 and TRDJ1, with 10 positions matching TRDD3. CDR1 and CDR2 (germline): GEAIGNYY, EKD. The CDR3 is 19 residues long. Here the CDR3 reads CACETLGELGDRVTDELIF. CDR3 DNA: TGTGCCTGTGAGACCCTTGGGGAGCTGGGGGATAGGGTCACCGATGAACTCATCTTT.

This clone is labeled medium-sized. It differs at one base from a far larger clone, so likely a read error. Within the sample, other DNA sequences also encode this same CDR3. The rearrangement links TRDV3 to TRDJ1, with no clear D. V lost 2 bases and J 0 bases, leaving 19 bases between the germline ends. This CDR3 region has 16 residues. Germline CDR1 reads TVYSNPD; CDR2 reads GDNSRS (reference sequence). Here the CDR3 reads CAFLGKWAQYTDKLIF. CDR3 DNA sequence: TGTGCCTTTTTGGGTAAGTGGGCTCAGTACACCGATAAACTCATCTTT.

With respect to this clone: A far bigger clonotype differs at one base, so this is likely a read error. Additional DNA sequences in this sample encode the identical CDR3. The J gene is TRDJ1, the V gene TRDV2, with TRDD3 identical over 13 bases. Trimming cost V 3 bases and J 3 bases; bases outside gene matches: 30. The germline gives CDR1 GEAIGNYY, CDR2 EKD. There are 24 residues in the CDR3. The CDR3 region is CACDGDSPTDPLGDTPVSADKLIF. CDR3 coding DNA: TGTGCCTGTGACGGGGACTCCCCAACAGATCCACTGGGGGATACGCCCGTCTCGGCCGATAAACTCATCTTT.